Following are 23 T cell receptor beta chains from one sample sequenced in a study of CXCR3-negative and CXCR3-positive naive CD8 T cells. What these receptors recognize is not known. Study results and caveats: Naive cells positive for CXCR3 carried more hydrophobic TRB CDR3s than CXCR3-negative ones.

UMI-tagged TRB cDNA libraries were built via 5' RACE. TCRdb re-called the 5' RACE reads and shows each CDR3 protein once, DNA omitted. This sample lists about 150,000 distinct CDR3 sequences; its ten largest clones have less than 0.55%. The sample consisted of naive CXCR3+ CD8+ T cells from blood. Subset indicated: CD45RO-CCR7+CD27+CD95- naive CD8+ T cells expressing CXCR3 (TNR3+). The receptor source for this set is a human donor in good health. Some clones in this sample may be carry-over from other donors' samples.

V gene TRBV7-2 combines with J gene TRBJ2-3; TCRdb picks TRBD1, but there is no DNA to check that call. This CDR3 spans 14 amino acids. Per the germline V gene, CDR1 is SGHTA and CDR2 is FQGNSA. The CDR3 loop is CASSLDSFSGTQYF. The entire variable domain, with the rest obtained from reference TRBV7-2 and TRBJ2-3, is as follows: GAGVSQSPSNKVTEKGKDVELRCDPISGHTALYWYRQSLGQGLEFLIYFQGNSAPDKSGLPSDRFSAERTGGSVSTLTIQRTQQEDSAVYLCASSLDSFSGTQYFGPGTRLTVL.

The chain links TRBV29-1 to TRBJ2-1; TCRdb's D gene call, TRBD1, goes unchecked for lack of DNA. CDR1 SQVTM and CDR2 ANQGSEA come from the germline V gene. The CDR3 loop spans 11 amino acids. The CDR3 is CSVGQGNEQFF.

The gene calls are TRBV12-3 or TRBV12-4 and TRBJ2-2; there is no DNA to check the TCRdb D call of TRBD2. The CDR3 loop spans 16 amino acids. The CDR3 here is CASSHTAGTRVRELFF.

The chain joins TRBV7-9 to TRBJ2-1; no DNA is available, so the TRBD2 call from TCRdb remains unchecked. The CDR3 extends over 16 amino acids. Germline CDR1 SEHNR, CDR2 FQNEAQ (reference sequence). CDR3 protein: CASSSTSGRAYNEQFF.

The chain recombines TRBV7-6 with TRBJ2-5; TCRdb's D call, TRBD1, is unchecked because there is no DNA. Looked up from germline, CDR1 is SGHVS and CDR2 is FNYEAQ. The CDR3 consists of 16 residues. CDR3 sequence: CASSLVRGGDQETQYF.

V gene TRBV5-1 combines with J gene TRBJ2-5; TCRdb reports TRBD2, a call that lacks DNA to check it against. The germline CDR1 and CDR2 sequences are SGHRS and YFSETQ. CDR3 size: 13 residues. The CDR3 sequence: CASSLGLDITQYF.

The chain links TRBV2 to TRBJ2-2; TCRdb picks TRBD2, but there is no DNA to check that call. Germline CDR1 and CDR2: SNHLY and FYNNEI. CDR3 length: 15 residues. The CDR3 is CASKTSGGLTGELFF. The whole variable domain, remainder taken from reference TRBV2 and TRBJ2-2, is EPEVTQTPSHQVTQMGQEVILRCVPISNHLYFYWYRQILGQKVEFLVSFYNNEISEKSEIFDDQFSVERPDGSNFTLKIRSTKLEDSAMYFCASKTSGGLTGELFFGEGSRLTVL.

This sequence joins TRBV15 and TRBJ1-4; TCRdb's D call of TRBD1 is untestable without DNA. The CDR3 length is 17 residues. CDR1 and CDR2 from the germline V gene are LNHNV and YYDKDF (reference sequence). The CDR3 spells CATSAHQIQGGGEKLFF.

The rearrangement uses TRBV5-1 and TRBJ2-7; TCRdb outputs TRBD1, but without DNA this stays unchecked. Germline CDR1 is SGHRS and CDR2 is YFSETQ. The CDR3 is 14 residues long. The CDR3 here is CASSLEGGTDEQYF. Together with reference TRBV5-1 and TRBJ2-7, the CDR3 gives the full variable domain: KAGVTQTPRYLIKTRGQQVTLSCSPISGHRSVSWYQQTPGQGLQFLFEYFSETQRNKGNFPGRFSGRQFSNSRSEMNVSTLELGDSALYLCASSLEGGTDEQYFGPGTRLTVT.

This chain connects TRBV28 to TRBJ2-1; TCRdb gives TRBD1 as the D gene, but with no DNA this cannot be confirmed. The CDR3 is made up of 14 amino acids. CDR1 and CDR2 (germline): MDHEN, SYDVKM. CDR3 residues: CASSPDRTHNEQFF. The full variable domain, in which reference TRBV28 and TRBJ2-1 provide the parts outside the CDR3, is DVKVTQSSRYLVKRTGEKVFLECVQDMDHENMFWYRQDPGLGLRLIYFSYDVKMKEKGDIPEGYSVSREKKERFSLILESASTNQTSMYLCASSPDRTHNEQFFGPGTRLTVL.

The chain combines TRBV9 with TRBJ2-5; TCRdb names TRBD1, which stays unverified in the absence of DNA. This CDR3 is 14 amino acids long. In germline, CDR1 is SGDLS, CDR2 YYNGEE. The CDR3 spells CASSDRDSQETQYF.

The CDR3 loop is CASSLVPPYEQFF. This rearrangement joins TRBV7-9 to TRBJ2-1; TCRdb picks TRBD2, but there is no DNA to check that call. The CDR3 loop spans 13 amino acids. Germline V gives CDR1 SEHNR, CDR2 FQNEAQ (reference sequence).

The V and J genes are TRBV14 and TRBJ1-2. The CDR3 has 11 amino acids. Germline CDR1 SGHDN, CDR2 FVKESK. The CDR3 is CASSQSYGYTF.

This sequence joins TRBV19 and TRBJ2-7; lacking DNA, the TRBD1 call made by TCRdb goes unchecked. From germline, CDR1 is LNHDA and CDR2 SQIVND (reference sequence). The CDR3 runs 11 residues. CDR3: CASGVSDEQYF. Full variable domain (missing parts from reference TRBV19 and TRBJ2-7): DGGITQSPKYLFRKEGQNVTLSCEQNLNHDAMYWYRQDPGQGLRLIYYSQIVNDFQKGDIAEGYSVSREKKESFPLTVTSAQKNPTAFYLCASGVSDEQYFGPGTRLTVT.

The chain uses TRBV7-8 and TRBJ1-1; TCRdb lists TRBD1, though no DNA is available to test this call. CDR3 length: 14 residues. Germline V gene data show CDR1 as SGHVS and CDR2 as FQNEAQ. CDR3 protein: CASSLIPRATEAFF.

The chain recombines TRBV10-3 with TRBJ1-1. Looked up from germline, CDR1 is ENHRY and CDR2 is SYGVKD. The CDR3 is made up of 13 amino acids. CDR3 region: CAILNVGSGEAFF.

The chain links TRBV5-1 to TRBJ2-5. Per germline, CDR1 SGHRS and CDR2 YFSETQ. The CDR3 has 13 amino acids. The CDR3 sequence: CASSLDWLETQYF.

This chain links TRBV2 with TRBJ2-3; TCRdb proposes TRBD2, but this gene call is untestable without DNA. Per germline, CDR1 SNHLY and CDR2 FYNNEI. The CDR3 extends over 15 amino acids. CDR3 in amino acids: CASSDPAGGVDTQYF.

The rearrangement links TRBV18 to TRBJ2-1; absent DNA, TCRdb's TRBD2 call cannot be checked. Germline CDR1 is KGHSH and CDR2 is LQKENI. CDR3 length: 16 residues. The CDR3 loop reads CASSPREAGVANEQFF.

J is TRBJ1-5 and V is TRBV29-1. Germline CDR1 SQVTM, CDR2 ANQGSEA. This CDR3 contains 15 residues. The CDR3 sequence is CSVVPGGNSNQPQHF.

The V gene is TRBV29-1, the J gene TRBJ1-2. CDR3 length equals 12 residues. Germline assignment: CDR1 SQVTM and CDR2 ANQGSEA. The CDR3 here is CSVEYGYRGYTF.

The chain combines TRBV5-4 with TRBJ2-3. This CDR3 comprises 12 residues. Germline CDR1 and CDR2: SGHNT and YYREEE (reference sequence). CDR3 loop: CASSDIGDTQYF.

The chain carries TRBV6-5 and TRBJ1-2. In germline, CDR1 is MNHEY, CDR2 SVGAGI. This CDR3 is 14 amino acids long. The CDR3: CASSYADSNYGYTF.